This T cell receptor beta chain emerged from a study of T cells in Graves' hyperthyroidism and ophthalmopathy. V dropped 2 bases and J dropped 4 bases, with 12 bases sitting between them. This CDR3 spans 13 amino acids. The germline V gene has CDR1 DFQATT and CDR2 SNEGSKA (reference sequence). This clonotype has a handful of counts. The antigen is undetermined. Participants, patients aged 18 to 65, had newly diagnosed hyperthyroidism with a duration under 2 months. Clinical symptoms, serum thyroxine, TRAb, thyroid ultrasound and orbital computed tomography established diagnosis. Study-level points and caveats: Most thyroid clonotypes with frequency above 0.001 were detected in blood. Ophthalmopathy was distinguished from stable hyperthyroidism by 13 V-J signatures.

RNA transcripts yielded amplified TCR beta CDR3 regions. Researchers ran a first-round RT-PCR on the TCR CDR3 using the HTBI primer set. TCRdb processed the multiplex PCR reads anew with MiXCR; each CDR3 protein has one entry. The repertoire holds some 740,000 distinct CDR3 sequences, 14% seen once, with roughly 10% in the top ten. The chain joins TRBV20-1 to TRBJ2-7, with D possibly matching TRBD2 (5 bases). This clonotype was sampled from a woman younger than 35 with Graves' hyperthyroidism. The source material was blood. The CDR3 DNA reads as TGCAGTGCTAGATCTCGCGGGTTATACGAGCAGTACTTC. It is translated as CSARSRGLYEQYF.